These 15 T cell receptor beta chains originate from one sample sequenced in a study of blood T cells in healthy people across ages (dated by TCRdb to between 2015 and 2016). The method behind the library was 5' RACE. Sequencing relied on an Illumina HiSeq 2500. A second PCR of about 6 to 12 cycles was performed with a sample-barcoded 5' primer and a J-beta primer mix. The public reads were reprocessed in TCRdb via fastp at Q25 and MiXCR, keeping in-frame beta chains. Each record represents a unique CDR3 protein, reported with the most common genes and DNA among its rows. The sample includes about 970,000 distinct CDR3 sequences, with about 53% observed a single time. Roughly a fifth of the sample belongs to the ten largest clones. Input material: blood. All receptors come from a woman between 55 and 75 years old in good health.

The chain carries TRBV6-6 and TRBJ2-4; tentative D call: TRBD1 (5 bases). The CDR3 is 15 residues long. Trimming left V 5 bases short and J 2 bases short, with 13 bases between. Germline CDR1 and CDR2: MNHNY and SVGAGI (reference sequence). The CDR3 loop reads CASSNQGRTKNIQYF. CDR3 nucleotide sequence: TGTGCCAGCAGTAACCAGGGTCGGACCAAAAACATTCAGTACTTC.

The chain carries TRBV12-5 and TRBJ1-3, with unresolved D. This CDR3 has 16 amino acids. Germline V gives CDR1 LGHNT, CDR2 FRNRAP. Trimming pared 6 bases from V and 0 bases from J, leaving 15 bases between. CDR3 protein: CASGPDTLGSGNTIYF. CDR3 nucleotide sequence: TGTGCTAGTGGACCCGACACCTTAGGCTCTGGAAACACCATATATTTT. Looking up the rest from reference TRBV12-5 and TRBJ1-3 gives the full variable domain: DARVTQTPRHKVTEMGQEVTMRCQPILGHNTVFWYRQTMMQGLELLAYFRNRAPLDDSGMPKDRFSAEMPDATLATLKIQPSEPRDSAVYFCASGPDTLGSGNTIYFGEGSWLTVV.

This clonotype was seen a handful of times. The CDR3 nucleotides read TGTGCCAGCCTGCGGGAGTTGGGAGATACGCAGTATTTT. Protein: CASLRELGDTQYF. J is TRBJ2-3 and V is TRBV6-5; TRBD2 aligns across 7 bases. The length of the CDR3 is 13 residues. Trimming at V came to 8 bases and at J to 5 bases, leaving 7 bases not matched to a gene. Germline V lookup: CDR1 MNHEY, CDR2 SVGAGI.

The chain carries TRBV6-1 and TRBJ2-1; a possible D gene is TRBD2 (6 bases). The germline V gene encodes CDR1 MNHNS and CDR2 SASEGT. V gave up 2 bases and J gave up 7 bases, with 12 bases separating them. The CDR3 extends over 14 amino acids. CDR3 region: CASSERSAGNEQFF. CDR3 DNA sequence: TGTGCCAGCAGTGAAAGGTCGGCGGGAAATGAGCAGTTCTTC.

About this clonotype: One end of the junction varies from germline; a read error may be responsible. CDR3 nucleotide sequence: TGTGCCAGCAGTTATCCCCAAGAGACCCGGTACTTC. This translates into CASSYPQETRYF. The chain couples TRBV6-2 or TRBV6-3 to TRBJ2-5; D gene ambiguous. Germline values: CDR1 MNHEY, CDR2 SVGEGT. This CDR3 region has 12 residues.

This clonotype has only a few counts. The gene calls are TRBV29-1 and TRBJ2-1; D unclear. Germline lookup yields CDR1 SQVTM and CDR2 ANQGSEA. CDR3 length: 12 residues. Trimming cost V 8 bases and J 2 bases, with 10 bases left between them. CDR3 sequence reads: CSPLTAYNEQFF. The DNA for the CDR3 is TGCAGCCCCCTTACTGCCTACAATGAGCAGTTCTTC.

The chain uses TRBV29-1 and TRBJ2-2; 9 bases are a match to TRBD1. The CDR3 has 15 residues. J was trimmed by 5 bases and V by 6 bases; bases with no gene match: 10. Germline lookup yields CDR1 SQVTM and CDR2 ANQGSEA. CDR3 sequence (DNA): TGCAGCGTGGAGGGACAGGGAATCGGGACCGGGGAGCTGTTTTTT. It specifies CSVEGQGIGTGELFF.

This chain links TRBV7-2 with TRBJ1-2, with TRBD1 identical over 8 bases. Germline CDR1 SGHTA, CDR2 FQGNSA. The CDR3 runs 16 residues. J was trimmed by 8 bases and V by 1 base; bases with no gene match: 12. The DNA for the CDR3 is TGTGCCAGCAGCTTAGGAGAGACTCAGGGGGCTGGGGGCTACACCTTC. Translating gives CASSLGETQGAGGYTF. The variable domain in full, completed from reference TRBV7-2 and TRBJ1-2, reads GAGVSQSPSNKVTEKGKDVELRCDPISGHTALYWYRQSLGQGLEFLIYFQGNSAPDKSGLPSDRFSAERTGGSVSTLTIQRTQQEDSAVYLCASSLGETQGAGGYTFGSGTRLTVV.

This clonotype was detected a few times. The chain couples TRBV14 to TRBJ2-4; the D gene is possibly TRBD1 (6 bases). V was clipped by 1 base and J by 9 bases, with 7 bases between them. The CDR3 runs 12 residues. Germline assignment: CDR1 SGHDN and CDR2 FVKESK. The CDR3 protein is CASSQARGIQYF. In nucleotides, the CDR3 is TGTGCCAGCAGCCAAGCCAGGGGCATTCAGTACTTC.

In the case of this clonotype: This may be a read error: a much more frequent sequence differs by one nucleotide. J is TRBJ2-3 and V is TRBV5-5, with a tentative D call TRBD2 (6 bases). The CDR3 runs to 13 residues. Trimming left V 4 bases short and J 6 bases short, with 12 bases between. Germline CDR1 SGHKS, CDR2 YYEKEE (reference sequence). The CDR3 reads CASSVFGGDTQYF. The CDR3 coding sequence is TGTGCCAGCAGCGTGTTTGGAGGGGATACGCAGTATTTT. The entire variable domain, with the rest obtained from reference TRBV5-5 and TRBJ2-3, is as follows: DAGVTQSPTHLIKTRGQQVTLRCSPISGHKSVSWYQQVLGQGPQFIFQYYEKEERGRGNFPDRFSARQFPNYSSELNVNALLLGDSALYLCASSVFGGDTQYFGPGTRLTVL.

The rearrangement joins TRBV7-2 to TRBJ2-4, with D perhaps given as TRBD1 or TRBD2 (5 bases each). TRBJ2-7 explains the end of the DNA better; the J call may be wrong. CDR1 is SGHTA and CDR2 is FQGNSA in the germline V gene. The CDR3 is 15 amino acids. CDR3 residues: CASSLSGTAPNEQYF. As DNA, the CDR3 is TGTGCCAGCAGCTTATCCGGGACGGCGCCCAACGAGCAGTACTTC.

CDR3 sequence: CASSVRASGYEQYF. The DNA of the CDR3 is TGTGCCAGCAGCGTTAGGGCTAGCGGATACGAGCAGTACTTC. The rearrangement joins TRBV9 to TRBJ2-5; 7 bases match TRBD2. Matching the DNA end better, TRBJ2-7 makes the J call doubtful. CDR1 is SGDLS and CDR2 is YYNGEE in the germline V gene. This CDR3 is built from 14 residues.

This rearrangement joins TRBV9 to TRBJ1-1; D gene ambiguous. The CDR3 runs to 14 residues. V was pared by 0 bases and J by 6 bases, with 12 bases between. Germline values: CDR1 SGDLS, CDR2 YYNGEE. The CDR3 loop is CASSVGGGDPEAFF. For the CDR3, the DNA is TGTGCCAGCAGCGTAGGGGGTGGTGATCCTGAAGCTTTCTTT.

This sequence joins TRBV29-1 and TRBJ2-5; D assignment may be TRBD1 or TRBD2 (5 bases each). V lost 3 bases, J lost 0 bases, and 5 bases lay in between. CDR3 size: 12 residues. Per germline, CDR1 SQVTM and CDR2 ANQGSEA. As DNA, the CDR3 is TGCAGCGTTGAGGGACACCAAGAGACCCAGTACTTC. Translated: CSVEGHQETQYF. Combining the CDR3 with reference TRBV29-1 and TRBJ2-5 gives the whole variable domain SAVISQKPSRDICQRGTSLTIQCQVDSQVTMMFWYRQQPGQSLTLIATANQGSEATYESGFVIDKFPISRPNLTFSTLTVSNMSPEDSSIYLCSVEGHQETQYFGPGTRLLVL.

This clonotype was seen a few times. The chain recombines TRBV20-1 with TRBJ2-4; 12 bases are shared with TRBD2. The CDR3 consists of 16 residues. The J segment lost 6 bases and the V segment lost 0 bases, leaving 6 bases of the junction unmatched. Germline CDR1 is DFQATT and CDR2 is SNEGSKA (reference sequence). The CDR3 DNA reads TGCAGTGCTAGAGAATTCCTAGCGGGAGGGCCAAACATTCAGTACTTC. This encodes CSAREFLAGGPNIQYF.